Presented here are 27 T cell receptor beta chains from one specimen sequenced in a study of cytomegalovirus exposure and HLA in healthy donors. Use of 60 Vbeta and 13 Jbeta primers characterized the PCR. Using immunoSEQ multiplex PCR, the repertoire was profiled, and TCRdb retains in-frame clones only, with some absent. The sample consists of tens of thousands of clones, around 78% of them appearing once. The sample taken for sequencing was PBMCs. The receptors were gathered from a man between 50 and 59 years old in good health and CMV-seronegative.

The CDR3 sequence is CASSSEDTEAFF. The CDR3 DNA reads as TGTGCCAGCAGTTCAGAAGACACTGAAGCTTTCTTT. This chain uses TRBV5-4 with TRBJ1-1; no firm D call. The CDR3 spans 12 residues. The germline CDR1 and CDR2 sequences are SGHNT and YYREEE (reference sequence). Trimming stripped 5 bases from V and 3 bases from J, with 8 bases between.

The gene calls are TRBV14 and TRBJ2-5; 12 nucleotides line up with TRBD2. The CDR3 consists of 14 residues. V lost 3 bases and J lost 7; bases outside the gene matches: 3. Germline V gene lookup returns CDR1 SGHDN and CDR2 FVKESK. As DNA, the CDR3 is TGTGCCAGCAGCCAGATGACTAGCGGGGGGACCCAGTACTTC. Translation gives CASSQMTSGGTQYF.

The gene calls are TRBV10-1 and TRBJ2-5; 9 bases map to TRBD2. V was clipped by 0 bases and J by 1 base; unmatched bases: 6. Germline values: CDR1 WNHNN, CDR2 SYGVQD (reference sequence). The CDR3 covers 17 residues. The CDR3 loop reads CASSESTMTSGQETQYF. The CDR3 nucleotides are TGCGCCAGCAGTGAGTCCACAATGACTAGCGGCCAAGAGACCCAGTACTTC.

The J gene is TRBJ1-5, the V gene TRBV2; D gene unclear. Trimming took 6 bases from V and 3 from J, leaving 15 bases between them. The CDR3 runs to 15 residues. Germline CDR1 is SNHLY and CDR2 is FYNNEI. The CDR3 sequence: CASRPTTGNNQPQHF. The CDR3, as DNA: TGTGCCAGCAGACCCACAACGGGAAACAATCAGCCCCAGCATTTT.

This clone has just a few counts. The chain is built from TRBV19 and TRBJ2-6; possible D gene TRBD1, 5 bases. The V gene's germline CDR1 is LNHDA and CDR2 SQIVND (reference sequence). Trimming shortened V by 1 base and J by 2 bases, and 6 bases separated the two germline ends. The CDR3 spans 15 residues. CDR3 sequence reads: CASSIARAGANVLTF. The CDR3 nucleotides are TGTGCCAGTAGTATAGCCAGGGCTGGGGCCAACGTCCTGACTTTC.

The rearrangement uses TRBV30 and TRBJ2-3, with 7 bases fitting TRBD2. V dropped 5 bases and J dropped 4; count of bases not matched to a gene: 3. The length of the CDR3 is 12 residues. In germline, CDR1 is GTSNPN, CDR2 SVGIG (reference sequence). In DNA, the CDR3 is TGTGCCTGGGGACTAGTTGCAGATACGCAGTATTTT. Its translation: CAWGLVADTQYF.

This chain uses TRBV28 with TRBJ1-5, with 10 bases lining up with TRBD1. Germline V gene sequence: CDR1 MDHEN, CDR2 SYDVKM. The CDR3 covers 15 residues. Germline trimming cut 6 bases from V and 0 bases from J; bases unmatched to any gene: 2. The CDR3: CASRGTGVSNQPQHF. DNA of the CDR3: TGTGCCAGCAGAGGGACAGGGGTTAGCAATCAGCCCCAGCATTTT.

CDR3 DNA sequence: TGCGCCAGCAGCTTCGAACAGGGCGGGCAGCCCCAGCATTTT. Protein product: CASSFEQGGQPQHF. This chain links TRBV5-1 with TRBJ1-5, with a possible D match to TRBD1 (6 bases). V lost 2 bases and J 7 bases, leaving 13 bases between the germline ends. CDR3 length equals 14 residues. Germline CDR1 reads SGHRS; CDR2 reads YFSETQ.

The rearrangement links TRBV30 to TRBJ2-1, with a possible D match to TRBD2 (6 bases). V was clipped by 2 bases and J by 9 bases, with 32 bases between them. Germline CDR1 and CDR2: GTSNPN and SVGIG (reference sequence). The CDR3 is made up of 19 amino acids. Here the CDR3 reads CAWSPSRGLLREGRGEQFF. For the CDR3, the DNA is TGTGCCTGGAGTCCTTCTAGGGGTCTTTTGCGGGAAGGACGTGGTGAGCAGTTCTTC.

The rearrangement joins TRBV10-3 to TRBJ1-1; the D is unclear. The CDR3 is 13 amino acids. Trimming removed 11 bases from V and 3 bases from J, with 16 bases in between. The germline V gene encodes CDR1 ENHRY and CDR2 SYGVKD. The CDR3 sequence: CAPHIAPHTEAFF. CDR3 sequence (DNA): TGTGCCCCGCACATAGCTCCCCACACTGAAGCTTTCTTT.

The rearrangement joins TRBV5-6 to TRBJ1-2; D gene unclear. This CDR3 is built from 14 residues. V lost 3 bases to trimming and J lost 1 base, with 10 bases between them. Germline CDR1 is SGHDT and CDR2 is YYEEEE. The CDR3 DNA reads TGTGCCAGCAGCTCCCCACGAGGTAACTATGGCTACACCTTC. It yields the protein CASSSPRGNYGYTF.

The chain uses TRBV5-1 and TRBJ1-4; perhaps TRBD1 as D (6 bases). CDR1 is SGHRS, CDR2 YFSETQ, per germline. The V gene lost 5 bases and the J gene lost 5 bases, with 19 bases spanning the gap. The CDR3 is 16 residues long. This CDR3 reads CASRYDPGTPNEKLFF. CDR3 nucleotides: TGCGCCAGCAGGTATGACCCCGGGACACCGAATGAAAAACTGTTTTTT. The full variable domain, rest sourced from reference TRBV5-1 and TRBJ1-4, is KAGVTQTPRYLIKTRGQQVTLSCSPISGHRSVSWYQQTPGQGLQFLFEYFSETQRNKGNFPGRFSGRQFSNSRSEMNVSTLELGDSALYLCASRYDPGTPNEKLFFGSGTQLSVL.

Only a few counts were recorded for this clone. The V call is TRBV9, the J call TRBJ1-4, with D possibly TRBD1 on 5 matching bases. Germline loops: CDR1 SGDLS, CDR2 YYNGEE. The length of the CDR3 is 17 residues. V was trimmed by 2 bases and J by 0 bases, leaving 14 bases between them. CDR3 protein: CASSVSGGTATNEKLFF. The CDR3, as DNA: TGTGCCAGCAGCGTGTCGGGGGGAACGGCAACTAATGAAAAACTGTTTTTT.

The V call is TRBV14, the J call TRBJ2-7; D remains ambiguous. The germline V gene has CDR1 SGHDN and CDR2 FVKESK. This CDR3 spans 12 amino acids. V shed 1 base and J shed 9 bases, with 10 bases lying between them. In nucleotides, the CDR3 is TGTGCCAGCAGCCAAGGAGGTATTGGGCAGTACTTC. This encodes CASSQGGIGQYF. The full variable domain, rest sourced from reference TRBV14 and TRBJ2-7, is EAGVTQFPSHSVIEKGQTVTLRCDPISGHDNLYWYRRVMGKEIKFLLHFVKESKQDESGMPNNRFLAERTGGTYSTLKVQPAELEDSGVYFCASSQGGIGQYFGPGTRLTVT.

This chain connects TRBV10-3 to TRBJ1-4, with 7 positions matching TRBD1. CDR1 is ENHRY, CDR2 SYGVKD, per germline. The CDR3 consists of 13 residues. The trim removed 5 bases at V and 8 bases at J, leaving 5 bases unmatched. CDR3 in DNA: TGTGCCATCAGTCCGGGACAGATCGAAAAACTGTTTTTT. It encodes CAISPGQIEKLFF.

The chain couples TRBV5-1 to TRBJ1-1; no clear D. The V and J ends lost 5 bases and 0 bases respectively, with 11 bases between them. Germline assignment: CDR1 SGHRS and CDR2 YFSETQ. The CDR3 length is 14 residues. This chain's CDR3 is CASREGGMNTEAFF. The CDR3 coding sequence is TGCGCCAGCAGGGAGGGAGGGATGAACACTGAAGCTTTCTTT. The full variable domain, rest sourced from reference TRBV5-1 and TRBJ1-1, is KAGVTQTPRYLIKTRGQQVTLSCSPISGHRSVSWYQQTPGQGLQFLFEYFSETQRNKGNFPGRFSGRQFSNSRSEMNVSTLELGDSALYLCASREGGMNTEAFFGQGTRLTVV.

V usage is TRBV7-2 and J usage is TRBJ1-1, with D unclear. V was clipped by 4 bases and J by 4 bases, with 10 bases between them. The germline V gene encodes CDR1 SGHTA and CDR2 FQGNSA. The CDR3 runs to 13 residues. The CDR3 nucleotides read TGTGCCAGCAGCTCTAGCCGGAGCACTGAAGCTTTCTTT. It codes for CASSSSRSTEAFF.

The chain employs TRBV5-3 and TRBJ2-6; D is ambiguous. TRBV5-3 is an open reading frame whose function is uncertain. CDR3 length: 18 residues. Trimming shortened V by 0 bases and J by 4 bases, and 17 bases separated the two germline ends. The CDR3 nucleotides read TGTGCCAGAAGCTTGGAACTAAAACCAGAGAGAGGGGCCAACGTCCTGACTTTC. Translating gives CARSLELKPERGANVLTF.

In its sample, this clone was seen a few times. This rearrangement joins TRBV2 to TRBJ1-1, with 8 nucleotides matching TRBD1. The CDR3 runs 15 residues. CDR1 and CDR2 from the germline V gene are SNHLY and FYNNEI. The V and J ends lost 4 bases and 1 base, in that order; junction bases with no gene match: 5. CDR3 DNA sequence: TGTGCCAGCAGTGTTTCCGGGACAGGGAACACTGAAGCTTTCTTT. Translating it yields CASSVSGTGNTEAFF.

The chain recombines TRBV28 with TRBJ1-2; 7 positions agree with TRBD1. The germline V gene has CDR1 MDHEN and CDR2 SYDVKM. The CDR3 has 14 amino acids. V lost 7 bases to trimming and J lost 1 base; unmatched junction nucleotides: 6. Here the CDR3 DNA reads TGTGCCAGCATCCAGGGGGATATTAACTATGGCTACACCTTC. Its translation: CASIQGDINYGYTF.

The chain employs TRBV9 and TRBJ2-5; possible D gene TRBD2, 5 bases. The CDR3 has 15 amino acids. The germline V gene has CDR1 SGDLS and CDR2 YYNGEE. V was clipped by 0 bases and J by 1 base, with 10 bases between them. Written as DNA, the CDR3 is TGTGCCAGCAGCGTAGCTAGGACTTTCCAAGAGACCCAGTACTTC. Amino acids: CASSVARTFQETQYF.

The rearrangement joins TRBV5-8 to TRBJ1-2, with 10 bases matching TRBD1. Germline V lookup: CDR1 SGHTS, CDR2 YDEGEE. This CDR3 has 16 residues. The V segment lost 1 base and the J segment 7 bases; nucleotides outside the gene matches: 10. CDR3: CASSLPRKTGGVGYTF. CDR3 in DNA: TGTGCCAGCAGCTTGCCGCGGAAGACAGGGGGCGTTGGCTACACCTTC. The whole variable domain, filled in from reference TRBV5-8 and TRBJ1-2, reads EAGVTQSPTHLIKTRGQQATLRCSPISGHTSVYWYQQALGLGLQFLLWYDEGEERNRGNFPPRFSGRQFPNYSSELNVNALELEDSALYLCASSLPRKTGGVGYTFGSGTRLTVV.

There are a few counts of this clone. The CDR3 spells CASSTRGGGNQPQHF. The CDR3 DNA reads as TGTGCCAGCAGTACCAGGGGCGGCGGAAATCAGCCCCAGCATTTT. This chain links TRBV6-5 with TRBJ1-5, with D maybe TRBD1 (6 bases). Germline V gene lookup returns CDR1 MNHEY and CDR2 SVGAGI. The CDR3 is made up of 15 amino acids. V lost 5 bases and J lost 4, with 15 bases in between.

V and J are TRBV6-6 and TRBJ1-4, with 7 bases that match TRBD1. CDR1 MNHNY and CDR2 SVGAGI come from the germline V gene (reference sequence). V lost 8 bases to trimming and J lost 8 bases; unmatched junction nucleotides: 11. The length of the CDR3 is 14 residues. In nucleotides, the CDR3 is TGTGCCAGCGACACCGGGACAGAGGGAGAAAAACTGTTTTTT. This translates into CASDTGTEGEKLFF.

With respect to this clone: The junction shows a germline mismatch at one end, possibly a read error. This rearrangement joins TRBV6-6 to TRBJ2-2; unclear D gene. The CDR3 loop spans 15 amino acids. CDR1 MNHNY and CDR2 SVGAGI come from the germline V gene (reference sequence). The CDR3 region has the DNA TGTGCCAGCAGCGCCAGGCAAGGTTACACCGAGGAGCTGTTTTTT. Translated, it gives CASSARQGYTEELFF.

This rearrangement joins TRBV7-8 to TRBJ2-7; 9 bases are shared with TRBD2. This CDR3 contains 13 residues. The junction had 3 bases not matched to a gene; V was cut back by 5 bases and J by 4 bases. Germline V gives CDR1 SGHVS, CDR2 FQNEAQ. The CDR3 DNA reads TGTGCCAGCAGCCGCGGGGGGGCTTACGAGCAGTACTTC. Residues: CASSRGGAYEQYF.

J is TRBJ1-2 and V is TRBV19; D ambiguous. Germline V CDR1 and CDR2: LNHDA, SQIVND (reference sequence). V lost 3 bases to trimming and J lost 4 bases, with 9 bases between them. This CDR3 has 13 residues. In DNA form, the CDR3 reads TGTGCCAGTAGTATTGGAGGGTTCTATGGCTACACCTTC. This sequence encodes CASSIGGFYGYTF. Full variable domain (outside the CDR3, taken from reference TRBV19 and TRBJ1-2): DGGITQSPKYLFRKEGQNVTLSCEQNLNHDAMYWYRQDPGQGLRLIYYSQIVNDFQKGDIAEGYSVSREKKESFPLTVTSAQKNPTAFYLCASSIGGFYGYTFGSGTRLTVV.